This entry lists 2 T cell receptor beta chains sequenced from one sample in a study of T cells in Graves' hyperthyroidism and ophthalmopathy. RNA transcripts gave rise to amplified TCR beta CDR3 regions. HTBI primers were the set used in a first-round RT-PCR of the TCR CDR3. A single record per CDR3 protein comes from TCRdb applying MiXCR to the multiplex PCR reads. The profile shows roughly 570,000 distinct CDR3 sequences, about 45% of them singletons. The sequenced sample was peripheral blood or thyroid tissue (not recorded which). These receptors were taken from a woman aged 18-29 years with Graves' hyperthyroidism.

This clonotype has at least ten counts. The rearrangement joins TRBV19 to TRBJ1-2, with D hard to call. The germline V and J ends were trimmed by 5 bases and 3 bases, with 4 bases remaining between them. The germline V gene encodes CDR1 LNHDA and CDR2 SQIVND (reference sequence). The CDR3 totals 11 residues. CDR3 DNA: TGTGCCAGTAGTCGCCACTATGGCTACACCTTC. It codes for CASSRHYGYTF.

A remark on this clonotype: One end of the junction does not line up with germline, which may come from a read error. V and J are TRBV11-1 and TRBJ2-3, with a tentative D call TRBD2 (5 bases). Germline CDR1 and CDR2: SGHAT and FQDESV (reference sequence). The CDR3 runs to 14 residues. The CDR3 nucleotides are TGTGCCAGCAAAGGATTCGTAGCGTCAGATACGCGGTATTTT. It translates to CASKGFVASDTRYF.